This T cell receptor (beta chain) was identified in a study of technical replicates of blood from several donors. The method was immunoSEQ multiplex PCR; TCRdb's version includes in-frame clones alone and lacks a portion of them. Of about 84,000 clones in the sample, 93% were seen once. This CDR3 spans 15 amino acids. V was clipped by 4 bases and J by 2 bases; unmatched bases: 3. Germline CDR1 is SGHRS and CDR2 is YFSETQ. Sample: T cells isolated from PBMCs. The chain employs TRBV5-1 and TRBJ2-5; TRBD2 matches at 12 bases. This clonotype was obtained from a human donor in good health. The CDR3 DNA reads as TGCGCCAGCAGCCGGACTAGCGGGGCTCAAGAGACCCAGTACTTC. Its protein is CASSRTSGAQETQYF.